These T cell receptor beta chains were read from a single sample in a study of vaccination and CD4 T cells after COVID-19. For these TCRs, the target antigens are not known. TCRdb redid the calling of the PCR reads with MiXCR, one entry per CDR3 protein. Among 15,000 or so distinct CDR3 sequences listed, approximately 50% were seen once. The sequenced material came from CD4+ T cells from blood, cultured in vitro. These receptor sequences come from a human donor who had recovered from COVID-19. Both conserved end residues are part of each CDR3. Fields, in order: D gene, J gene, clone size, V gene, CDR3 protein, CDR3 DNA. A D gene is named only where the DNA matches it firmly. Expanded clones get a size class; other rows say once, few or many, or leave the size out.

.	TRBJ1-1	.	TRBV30	CAYQWGGRRTEAFF	TGTGCCTACCAGTGGGGGGGGAGGCGCACTGAAGCTTTCTTT
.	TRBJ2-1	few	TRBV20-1	CSARSSTYNEQFF	TGCAGTGCTAGGTCTAGTACCTACAATGAGCAGTTCTTC
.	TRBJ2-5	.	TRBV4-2	CASSQDLGKGETQYF	TGTGCCAGCAGCCAAGATTTAGGGAAGGGAGAGACCCAGTACTTC
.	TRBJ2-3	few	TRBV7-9	CASSFEAGDTQYF	TGTGCCAGCAGCTTCGAAGCGGGAGATACGCAGTATTTT
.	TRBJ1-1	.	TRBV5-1	CASSTIPTGLNTEAFF	TGCGCCAGCAGCACAATTCCGACAGGTTTGAACACTGAAGCTTTCTTT
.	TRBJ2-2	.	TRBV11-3	CASSSRYTGELFF	TGTGCCAGCAGCTCACGGTACACCGGGGAGCTGTTTTTT
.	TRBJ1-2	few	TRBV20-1	CSARDQRGITGYTF	TGCAGTGCTAGAGATCAAAGGGGAATCACTGGCTACACCTTC
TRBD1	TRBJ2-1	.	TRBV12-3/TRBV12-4	CASSFWDRGNNEQFF	TGTGCCAGCAGTTTCTGGGACAGGGGAAACAATGAGCAGTTCTTC
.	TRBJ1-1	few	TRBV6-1	CASRRTGTEAFF	TGTGCCAGCAGAAGGACCGGGACTGAAGCTTTCTTT
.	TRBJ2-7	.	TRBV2	CASSYSMTVLEQYF	TGTGCCAGCAGTTACAGTATGACAGTACTAGAGCAGTACTTC
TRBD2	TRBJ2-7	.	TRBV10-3	CAIRGAGDPYEQYF	TGTGCCATCAGGGGAGCGGGGGACCCCTACGAGCAGTACTTC
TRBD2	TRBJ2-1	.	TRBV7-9	CASSPSGRSGEQFF	TGTGCCAGCAGCCCTAGCGGGAGGTCGGGAGAGCAGTTCTTC
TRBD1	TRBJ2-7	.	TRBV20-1	CSANDRDYEQYF	TGCAGTGCTAACGACAGGGACTACGAGCAGTACTTC
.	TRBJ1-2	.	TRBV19	CASRPGGSGYTF	TGTGCCAGTAGACCCGGGGGTTCTGGCTACACCTTC
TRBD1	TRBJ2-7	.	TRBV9	CASSTGQPPFYEQYF	TGTGCCAGCAGCACGGGACAGCCTCCTTTCTACGAGCAGTACTTC
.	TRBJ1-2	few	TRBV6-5	CASSYGSKANYGYTF	TGTGCCAGCAGTTACGGGTCCAAAGCTAACTATGGCTACACCTTC
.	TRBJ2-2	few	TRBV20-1	CSASRRVDTGELFF	TGCAGTGCTAGTCGCAGGGTCGACACCGGGGAGCTGTTTTTT
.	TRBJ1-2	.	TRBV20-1	CSARLAERGYGYTF	TGCAGTGCTAGGTTGGCAGAACGTGGCTATGGCTACACCTTC
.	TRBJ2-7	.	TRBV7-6	CASSLGLTSYEQYF	TGTGCCAGCAGCTTAGGTCTTACATCCTACGAGCAGTACTTC
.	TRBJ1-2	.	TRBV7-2	CASSFSGIYGYIF	TGTGCCAGCAGCTTCTCGGGGATTTATGGCTACATCTTC
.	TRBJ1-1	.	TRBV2	CASSGSQGWEAFF	TGTGCCAGCAGTGGATCACAGGGATGGGAAGCTTTCTTT
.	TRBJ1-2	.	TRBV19	CASTPGGHTPRGYTF	TGTGCCAGCACACCCGGGGGACACACCCCGCGGGGCTACACCTTC
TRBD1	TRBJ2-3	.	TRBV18	CASSPGQGFTDTQYF	TGTGCCAGCTCACCGGGACAGGGATTTACAGATACGCAGTATTTT
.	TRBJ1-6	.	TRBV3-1	CASSPTRVSPLHF	TGTGCCAGCAGCCCCACGAGGGTTTCACCCCTCCACTTT
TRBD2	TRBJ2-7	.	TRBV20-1	CSARDPRTSGGYEQYF	TGCAGTGCTAGAGACCCAAGGACTAGCGGGGGCTACGAGCAGTACTTC